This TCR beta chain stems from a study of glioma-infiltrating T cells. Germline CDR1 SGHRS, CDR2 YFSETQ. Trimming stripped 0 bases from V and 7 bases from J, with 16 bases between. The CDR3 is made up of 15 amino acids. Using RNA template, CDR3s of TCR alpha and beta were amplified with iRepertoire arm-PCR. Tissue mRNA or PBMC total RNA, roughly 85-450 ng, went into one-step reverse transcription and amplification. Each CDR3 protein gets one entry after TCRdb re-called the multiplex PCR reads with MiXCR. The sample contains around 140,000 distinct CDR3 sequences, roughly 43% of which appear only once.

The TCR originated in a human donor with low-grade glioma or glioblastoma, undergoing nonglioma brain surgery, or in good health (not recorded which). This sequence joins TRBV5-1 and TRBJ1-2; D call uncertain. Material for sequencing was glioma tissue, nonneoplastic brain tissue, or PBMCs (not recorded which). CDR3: CASSLETLPRRGYTF. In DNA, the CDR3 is TGCGCCAGCAGCTTGGAGACACTTCCTAGACGTGGCTACACCTTC.